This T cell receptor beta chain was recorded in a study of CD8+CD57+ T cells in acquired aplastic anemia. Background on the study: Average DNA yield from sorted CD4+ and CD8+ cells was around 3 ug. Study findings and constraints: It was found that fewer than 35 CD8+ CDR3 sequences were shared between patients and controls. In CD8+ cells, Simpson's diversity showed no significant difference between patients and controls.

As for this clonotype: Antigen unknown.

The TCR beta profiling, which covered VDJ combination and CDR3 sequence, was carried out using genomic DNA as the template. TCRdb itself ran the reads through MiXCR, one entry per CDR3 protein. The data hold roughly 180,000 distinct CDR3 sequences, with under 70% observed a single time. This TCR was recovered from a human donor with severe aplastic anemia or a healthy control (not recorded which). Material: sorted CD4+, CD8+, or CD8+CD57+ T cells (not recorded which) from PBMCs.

The chain's CDR3 is CASSKLAEVYEQYF. CDR3 nucleotide sequence: TGTGCCAGTAGTAAACTAGCGGAAGTGTACGAGCAGTACTTC. The chain couples TRBV19 to TRBJ2-7; TRBD2 matches at 8 bases. The CDR3 is 14 amino acids. V lost 4 bases and J lost 4; bases outside the gene matches: 6. Germline V gene data show CDR1 as LNHDA and CDR2 as SQIVND (reference sequence). Full variable domain (outside the CDR3, taken from reference TRBV19 and TRBJ2-7): DGGITQSPKYLFRKEGQNVTLSCEQNLNHDAMYWYRQDPGQGLRLIYYSQIVNDFQKGDIAEGYSVSREKKESFPLTVTSAQKNPTAFYLCASSKLAEVYEQYFGPGTRLTVT.